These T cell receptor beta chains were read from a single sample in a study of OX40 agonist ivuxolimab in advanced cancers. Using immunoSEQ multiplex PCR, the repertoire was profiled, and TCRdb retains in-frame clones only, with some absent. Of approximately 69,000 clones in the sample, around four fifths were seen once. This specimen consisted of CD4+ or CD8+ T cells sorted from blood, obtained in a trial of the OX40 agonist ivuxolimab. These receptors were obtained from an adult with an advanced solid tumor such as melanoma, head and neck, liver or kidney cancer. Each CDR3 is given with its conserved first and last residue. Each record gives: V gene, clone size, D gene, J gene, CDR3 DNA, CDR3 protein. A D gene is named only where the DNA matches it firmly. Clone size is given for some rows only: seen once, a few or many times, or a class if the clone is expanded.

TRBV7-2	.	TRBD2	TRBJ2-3	TGTGCCAGCAGCTTATTCCTAGCGGCAGATACGCAGTATTTT	CASSLFLAADTQYF
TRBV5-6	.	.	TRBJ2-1	TGTGCCAGCAGCTTAGTTCCTCCAAACAATGAGCAGTTCTTC	CASSLVPPNNEQFF
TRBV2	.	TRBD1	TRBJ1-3	TGTGCCACGCTCCGGGACAGGTTGAGCTCTGGAAACACCATATATTTT	CATLRDRLSSGNTIYF
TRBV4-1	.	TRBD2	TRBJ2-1	TGCGCCAGCAGCCTACCGGCGGGAGGGCTCCGGGACAATGAGCAGTTCTTC	CASSLPAGGLRDNEQFF
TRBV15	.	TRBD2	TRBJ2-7	TGTGCCACCAGTTGGGGGACTAGCGGCACTTACGAGCAGTACTTC	CATSWGTSGTYEQYF
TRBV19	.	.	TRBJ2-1	TGTGCCAGTAGTATAAGGGGGTCTGGCGGGCCCCTCTACAATGAGCAGTTCTTC	CASSIRGSGGPLYNEQFF
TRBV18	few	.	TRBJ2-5	TGTGCCAGCTCACCCAGTACGGAGACCCAGTACTTC	CASSPSTETQYF
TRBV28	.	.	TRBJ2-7	TGTGCCAGCAGTTTTGGATCAGGGGCAACAAGGGTCTCCTACGAGCAGTACTTC	CASSFGSGATRVSYEQYF
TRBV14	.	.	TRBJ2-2	TGTGCCAGCAGCCAAGAAATGGGGTTGAACACCGGGGAGCTGTTTTTT	CASSQEMGLNTGELFF
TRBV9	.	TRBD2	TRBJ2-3	TGTGCCAGCAGCGCTAGACTAGCGGGAGGCCTCGGAGATACGCAGTATTTT	CASSARLAGGLGDTQYF
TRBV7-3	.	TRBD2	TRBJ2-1	TGTGCCAGCAGCCTGCAGGGCGGGGGGTCCTACAATGAGCAGTTCTTC	CASSLQGGGSYNEQFF
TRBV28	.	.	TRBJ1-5	TGTGCCAGCAGTTTCGGCCCCCAGGGGAATCAGCCCCAGCATTTT	CASSFGPQGNQPQHF
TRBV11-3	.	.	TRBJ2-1	TGTGCCAGCAGCTTCTCAGGGCAGAACAATGAGCAGTTCTTC	CASSFSGQNNEQFF
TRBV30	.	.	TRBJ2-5	TGTGCCTGGAGTAACCCGGGACCCGGAGAGACCCAGTACTTC	CAWSNPGPGETQYF
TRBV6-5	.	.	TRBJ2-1	TGTGCCAGCAGCCCAGCGAGCTCCTACAATGAGCAGTTCTTC	CASSPASSYNEQFF
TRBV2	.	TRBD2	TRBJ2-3	TGTGCCAGCAGAGCGGGGATCACAGATACGCAGTATTTT	CASRAGITDTQYF
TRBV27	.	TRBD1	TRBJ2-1	TGTGCCAGCAGTTTCCGCCGGGACAGGGCCCCTGAGCAGTTCTTC	CASSFRRDRAPEQFF
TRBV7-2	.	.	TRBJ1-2	TGTGCCAGCGGCGGTGGAGGGGTGAACTATGGCTACACCTTC	CASGGGGVNYGYTF
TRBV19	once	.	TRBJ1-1	TGTGCCAGTAGTTTCGGTTGGAACACTGAAGCTTTCTTT	CASSFGWNTEAFF
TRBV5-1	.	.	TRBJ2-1	TGCGCCAGCAGCTTGGGTGGGGCCGGGGCCTACAATGAGCAGTTCTTC	CASSLGGAGAYNEQFF
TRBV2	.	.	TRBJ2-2	TGTGCCAGCAGTGTTGGCGGAGCGAACACCGGGGAGCTGTTTTTT	CASSVGGANTGELFF
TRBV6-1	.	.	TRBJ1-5	TGTGCCAGCAGTGAGGGAGGACGAGGATTTGGGAATCAGCCCCAGCATTTT	CASSEGGRGFGNQPQHF
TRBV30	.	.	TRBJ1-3	TGTGCCTGGAGTGAGGGGACTTCTATGGGAAACACCATATATTTT	CAWSEGTSMGNTIYF
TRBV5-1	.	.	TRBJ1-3	TGCGCCAGCAGCTTAGCCGGCACGGCCGACTCTGGAAACACCATATATTTT	CASSLAGTADSGNTIYF
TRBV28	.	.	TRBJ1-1	TGTGCCAGCAGTTCCAGTATGAACACTGAAGCTTTCTTT	CASSSSMNTEAFF
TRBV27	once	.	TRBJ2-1	TGTGCCAGCAGTCCCCGGGCCTTTGGGATTAATGAGCAGTTCTTC	CASSPRAFGINEQFF
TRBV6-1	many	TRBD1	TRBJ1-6	TGTGCCAGCACGGGGACAGGGGACTCACCCCTCCACTTT	CASTGTGDSPLHF
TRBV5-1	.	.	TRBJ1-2	TGCGCCAGCAGCTTGGGGCTGGACCAATATGGCTACACCTTC	CASSLGLDQYGYTF
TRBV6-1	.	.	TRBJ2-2	TGTGCCAGCAGTGAAGGGGCAGGGAGGACCGGGGAGCTGTTTTTT	CASSEGAGRTGELFF
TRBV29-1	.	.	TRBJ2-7	TGCAGCGTTGCGTCGGGGGGCCGTACCTACGAGCAGTACTTC	CSVASGGRTYEQYF
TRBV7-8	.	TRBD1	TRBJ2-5	TGTGCCAGCAGCATTGACAGGGCTCAAGAGACCCAGTACTTC	CASSIDRAQETQYF
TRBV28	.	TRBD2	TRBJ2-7	TGTGCCAGCAACCCAAGCGGGAGATACTACGAGCAGTACTTC	CASNPSGRYYEQYF
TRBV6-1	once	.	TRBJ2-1	TGTGCCAGCAGTGAAGCTCTAACCACGATGTGGAATGAGCAGTTCTTC	CASSEALTTMWNEQFF
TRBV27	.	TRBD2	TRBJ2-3	TGTGCCAGCAGTTCCTCCAAGGGGGGCGGGGGGAGCACAGATACGCAGTATTTT	CASSSSKGGGGSTDTQYF
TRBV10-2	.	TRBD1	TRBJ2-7	TGCGCCAGCAGTGACAGGGGGTTTTCTTACGAGCAGTACTTC	CASSDRGFSYEQYF
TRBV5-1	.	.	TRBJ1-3	TGCGCCAGCAGCTCCCCCGCTGGAAACACCATATATTTT	CASSSPAGNTIYF
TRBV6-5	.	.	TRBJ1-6	TGTGCCAGCAGTTACTCGAAATTGTATGATAATTCACCCCTCCACTTT	CASSYSKLYDNSPLHF
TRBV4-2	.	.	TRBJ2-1	TGTGCCAGCAGCCAAGAATTGGGGCGGCTATACAATGAGCAGTTCTTC	CASSQELGRLYNEQFF
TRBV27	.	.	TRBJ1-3	TGTGCCAGCAGCCCTGGACAGAGGGGACTCTCTGGAAACACCATATATTTT	CASSPGQRGLSGNTIYF
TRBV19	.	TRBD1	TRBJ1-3	TGTGCCAGTAGTACAGGGGGGCTCCCCGGAAACACCATATATTTT	CASSTGGLPGNTIYF